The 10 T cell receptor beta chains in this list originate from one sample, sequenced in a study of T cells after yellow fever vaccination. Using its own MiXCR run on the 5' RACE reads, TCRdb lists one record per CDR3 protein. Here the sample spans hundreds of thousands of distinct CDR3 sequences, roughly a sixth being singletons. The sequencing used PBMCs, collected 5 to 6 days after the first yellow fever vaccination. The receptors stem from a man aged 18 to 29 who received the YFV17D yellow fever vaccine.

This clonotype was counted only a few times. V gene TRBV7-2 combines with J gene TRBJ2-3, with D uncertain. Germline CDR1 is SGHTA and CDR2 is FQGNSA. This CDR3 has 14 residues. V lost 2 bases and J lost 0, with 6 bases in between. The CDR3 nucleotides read TGTGCCAGCAGCTTACGGGTTAGCACAGATACGCAGTATTTT. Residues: CASSLRVSTDTQYF.

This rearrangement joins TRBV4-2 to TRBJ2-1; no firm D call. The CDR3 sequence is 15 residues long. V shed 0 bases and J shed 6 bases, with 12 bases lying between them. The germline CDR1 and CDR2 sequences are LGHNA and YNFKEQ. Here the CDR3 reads CASSQDKDNSNEQFF. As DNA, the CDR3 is TGTGCCAGCAGCCAAGATAAGGATAATAGCAATGAGCAGTTCTTC.

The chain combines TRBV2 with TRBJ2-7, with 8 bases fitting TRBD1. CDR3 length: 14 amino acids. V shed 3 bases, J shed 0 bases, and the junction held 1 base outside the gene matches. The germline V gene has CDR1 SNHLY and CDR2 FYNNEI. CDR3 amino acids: CASSEGQVSYEQYF. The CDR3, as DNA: TGTGCCAGCAGTGAGGGACAGGTCTCCTACGAGCAGTACTTC.

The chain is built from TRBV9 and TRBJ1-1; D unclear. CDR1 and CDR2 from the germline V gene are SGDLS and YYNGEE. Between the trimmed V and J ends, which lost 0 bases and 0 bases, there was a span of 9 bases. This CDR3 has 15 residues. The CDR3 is CASSVAPVMNTEAFF. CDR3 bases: TGTGCCAGCAGCGTAGCTCCAGTCATGAACACTGAAGCTTTCTTT.

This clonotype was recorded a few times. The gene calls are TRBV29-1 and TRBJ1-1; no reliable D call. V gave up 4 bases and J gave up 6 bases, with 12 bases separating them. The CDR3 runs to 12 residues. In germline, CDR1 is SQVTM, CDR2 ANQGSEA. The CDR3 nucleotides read TGCAGCGTTGCTACCGGAATCTCTGAAGCTTTCTTT. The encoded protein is CSVATGISEAFF.

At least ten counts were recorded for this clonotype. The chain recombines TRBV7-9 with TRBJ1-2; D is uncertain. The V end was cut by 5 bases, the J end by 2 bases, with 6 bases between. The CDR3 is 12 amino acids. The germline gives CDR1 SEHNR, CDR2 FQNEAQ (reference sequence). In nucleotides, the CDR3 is TGTGCCAGCAGCCCGGAGAACTATGGCTACACCTTC. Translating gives CASSPENYGYTF. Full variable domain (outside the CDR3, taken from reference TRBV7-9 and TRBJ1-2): DTGVSQNPRHKITKRGQNVTFRCDPISEHNRLYWYRQTLGQGPEFLTYFQNEAQLEKSRLLSDRFSAERPKGSFSTLEIQRTEQGDSAMYLCASSPENYGYTFGSGTRLTVV.

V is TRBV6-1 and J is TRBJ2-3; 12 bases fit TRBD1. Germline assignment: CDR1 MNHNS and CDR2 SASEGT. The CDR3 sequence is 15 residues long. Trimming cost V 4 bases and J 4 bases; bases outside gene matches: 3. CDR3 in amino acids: CASSARDRGPDTQYF. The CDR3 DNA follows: TGTGCCAGCAGTGCCCGGGACAGGGGGCCAGATACGCAGTATTTT.

The CDR3 reads CASGFSRAQHF. CDR3 DNA sequence: TGTGCCAGCGGATTCTCTCGGGCCCAGCATTTT. V usage is TRBV6-2 or TRBV6-3 and J usage is TRBJ1-5; D ambiguous. The CDR3 runs 11 residues. Deletions cut 8 bases from V and 11 bases from J, with 13 bases between. Germline V gene data show CDR1 as MNHEY and CDR2 as SVGEGT.

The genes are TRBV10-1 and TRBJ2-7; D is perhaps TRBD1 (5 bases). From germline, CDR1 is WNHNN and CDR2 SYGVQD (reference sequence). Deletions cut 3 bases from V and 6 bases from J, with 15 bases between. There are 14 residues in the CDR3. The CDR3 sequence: CASSDSGMDTEQYF. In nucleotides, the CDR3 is TGCGCCAGCAGTGACTCAGGGATGGATACCGAGCAGTACTTC.

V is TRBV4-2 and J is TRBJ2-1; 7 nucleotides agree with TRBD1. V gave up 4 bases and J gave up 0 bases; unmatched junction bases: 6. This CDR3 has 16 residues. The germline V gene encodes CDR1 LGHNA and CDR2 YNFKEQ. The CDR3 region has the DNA TGTGCCAGCAGCCGAACCACAGGGGCCTCCTACAATGAGCAGTTCTTC. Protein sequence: CASSRTTGASYNEQFF.